The 14 T cell receptor beta chains below all came from one sample that was sequenced in a study of blood T cell repertoires in COVID-19. This table comes from immunoSEQ multiplex PCR, and its TCRdb copy is limited to in-frame clones, with some not included. The sample has roughly 120,000 clones; 65% to 85% are singletons. What was sequenced was peripheral blood. The receptors here all came from a woman in her seventies with acute or convalescent COVID-19.

The V gene is TRBV5-1, the J gene TRBJ2-5; 7 bases are a match to TRBD1. V lost 0 bases to trimming and J lost 4 bases; unmatched junction nucleotides: 0. The CDR3 covers 13 residues. Germline V gene sequence: CDR1 SGHRS, CDR2 YFSETQ. The CDR3: CASSLGQGETQYF. CDR3 bases: TGCGCCAGCAGCTTGGGACAGGGAGAGACCCAGTACTTC.

This rearrangement joins TRBV2 to TRBJ2-1; D call uncertain. Deletions cut 6 bases from V and 3 bases from J, with 9 bases between. The CDR3 has 13 amino acids. CDR1 and CDR2 from the germline V gene are SNHLY and FYNNEI. CDR3 nucleotide sequence: TGTGCCAGCAGGATGAACAACTACAATGAGCAGTTCTTC. Translated, it gives CASRMNNYNEQFF.

The V and J genes are TRBV29-1 and TRBJ2-3, with TRBD2 matching 9 bases. The CDR3 contains 14 residues. Germline V CDR1 and CDR2: SQVTM, ANQGSEA. The junction had 7 bases not matched to a gene; V was cut back by 7 bases and J by 2 bases. CDR3 residues: CSAGRLAVTDTQYF. The CDR3 DNA follows: TGCAGCGCCGGAAGACTAGCGGTCACAGATACGCAGTATTTT.

This chain links TRBV15 with TRBJ2-1, with TRBD2 matching 11 bases. Germline loops: CDR1 LNHNV, CDR2 YYDKDF (reference sequence). The CDR3 spans 16 residues. V was clipped by 4 bases and J by 6 bases; unmatched bases: 8. The CDR3 protein is CATSKSVAGGTNEQFF. The CDR3 DNA sequence: TGTGCCACCAGCAAGAGTGTAGCGGGAGGGACCAATGAGCAGTTCTTC.

The V gene is TRBV5-6, the J gene TRBJ1-1, with D uncertain. This CDR3 contains 13 residues. Looked up from germline, CDR1 is SGHDT and CDR2 is YYEEEE. V was trimmed by 6 bases and J by 3 bases, leaving 12 bases between them. The CDR3 DNA reads TGTGCCAGCACCTCAGACTACTACACTGAAGCTTTCTTT. This codes for CASTSDYYTEAFF.

V usage is TRBV27 and J usage is TRBJ1-1; TRBD1 matches at 7 bases. CDR1 and CDR2 from the germline V gene are MNHEY and SMNVEV (reference sequence). V shed 1 base and J 1 base; nucleotides not matched to a gene: 9. This CDR3 contains 17 residues. This CDR3 reads CASSLWGAAGGNTEAFF. CDR3 nucleotides: TGTGCCAGCAGTTTATGGGGAGCGGCAGGGGGGAACACTGAAGCTTTCTTT.

V gene TRBV10-3 combines with J gene TRBJ1-5; no clear D. Trimming cost V 0 bases and J 5 bases, with 8 bases left between them. This CDR3 is 14 amino acids long. From germline, CDR1 is ENHRY and CDR2 SYGVKD. CDR3 protein: CAISESLADQPQHF. The CDR3, as DNA: TGTGCCATCAGTGAGTCATTGGCGGATCAGCCCCAGCATTTT.

V is TRBV7-3 and J is TRBJ1-1; no reliable D call. Germline V gene data show CDR1 as SGHTA and CDR2 as FQGTGA. CDR3 size: 13 residues. Trimming shortened V by 5 bases and J by 3 bases, and 10 bases separated the two germline ends. The CDR3 coding sequence is TGTGCCAGCAGCCCTGTCGGAGACACTGAAGCTTTCTTT. Protein sequence: CASSPVGDTEAFF.

The J gene is TRBJ2-3, the V gene TRBV5-1, with 8 bases lining up with TRBD2. The V gene end was trimmed by 1 base and the J gene end by 2 bases; junction bases not matched to a gene: 9. CDR3 length: 17 amino acids. Germline V CDR1 and CDR2: SGHRS, YFSETQ. The CDR3 bases are TGCGCCAGCAGCTTGCGGTCGGCGGGGGGTTCCACAGATACGCAGTATTTT. Its translation is CASSLRSAGGSTDTQYF.

This clone has a handful of counts. This rearrangement joins TRBV9 to TRBJ1-1; D unresolved. Germline V gene data show CDR1 as SGDLS and CDR2 as YYNGEE. This CDR3 has 14 residues. Trimming removed 4 bases from V and 6 bases from J, with 16 bases in between. CDR3 DNA: TGTGCCAGCAGCCCCTGGGGTGGAGGGTCTGAAGCTTTCTTT. Amino acids: CASSPWGGGSEAFF.

The chain links TRBV5-1 to TRBJ1-3; TRBD1 matches at 8 bases. CDR3 length equals 17 residues. J gave up 0 bases and V 1 base, and 6 bases lay outside the gene matches. CDR1 is SGHRS, CDR2 YFSETQ, per germline. DNA for the CDR3: TGCGCCAGCAGCTTGACGGGACAGGCGAACTCTGGAAACACCATATATTTT. It translates to CASSLTGQANSGNTIYF.

The V call is TRBV19, the J call TRBJ1-5; D not resolved. There are 13 residues in the CDR3. Germline V gives CDR1 LNHDA, CDR2 SQIVND (reference sequence). Trimming pared 5 bases from V and 6 bases from J, leaving 11 bases between. The CDR3 DNA sequence: TGTGCCAGTAGTCCACAGTTGGGTCAGCCCCAGCATTTT. Amino acid sequence: CASSPQLGQPQHF.

The chain carries TRBV7-9 and TRBJ1-2; unclear D gene. The CDR3 is 14 residues long. Trimming cost V 1 base and J 6 bases, with 12 bases left between them. Germline V CDR1 and CDR2: SEHNR, FQNEAQ (reference sequence). This CDR3 is CASSLGIDMNGYTF. In DNA, the CDR3 is TGTGCCAGCAGCTTAGGGATCGACATGAATGGCTACACCTTC.

This rearrangement joins TRBV11-1 to TRBJ2-3, with a weak D call TRBD1 (5 bases). Germline values: CDR1 SGHAT, CDR2 FQDESV (reference sequence). With 5 bases removed from V and 7 bases from J, the gap between germline ends came to 10 bases. The CDR3 runs 12 residues. The CDR3 region has the DNA TGTGCCAGCAGCCAACAGGCTCATACGCAGTATTTT. Translating gives CASSQQAHTQYF.